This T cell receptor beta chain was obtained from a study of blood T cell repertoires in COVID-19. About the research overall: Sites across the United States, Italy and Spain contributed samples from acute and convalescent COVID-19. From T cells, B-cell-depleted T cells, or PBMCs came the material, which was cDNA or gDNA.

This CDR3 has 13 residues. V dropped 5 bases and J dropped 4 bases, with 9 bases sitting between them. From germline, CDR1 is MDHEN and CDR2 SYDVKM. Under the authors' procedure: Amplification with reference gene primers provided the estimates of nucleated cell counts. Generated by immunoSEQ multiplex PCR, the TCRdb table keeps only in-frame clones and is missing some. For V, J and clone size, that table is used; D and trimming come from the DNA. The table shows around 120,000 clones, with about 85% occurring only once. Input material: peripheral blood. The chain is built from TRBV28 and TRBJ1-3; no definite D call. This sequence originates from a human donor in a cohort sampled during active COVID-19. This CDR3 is CASSPAQGNTIYF. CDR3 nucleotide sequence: TGTGCCAGCAGTCCAGCGCAAGGAAACACCATATATTTT.